A single sample is the source of the 14 T cell receptor beta chains below, sequenced in a study of shared clonotypes between healthy human individuals. The assay was immunoSEQ multiplex PCR, and TCRdb's table has in-frame clones only and misses some. The sample has about 2.5 million clones, 85% to 95% seen once. Sequencing was performed on naive CD4+ T cells from PBMCs. Subset of the sample: CD45RA+ positively selected. The source is a man younger than 35 in good health. Some clones in this sample may be carry-over from other donors' samples.

The rearrangement joins TRBV7-2 to TRBJ2-7; no clear D. V was pared by 2 bases and J by 1 base, with 6 bases between. Germline loops: CDR1 SGHTA, CDR2 FQGNSA. The CDR3 loop spans 13 amino acids. CDR3 residues: CASSLRDSYEQYF. CDR3 DNA: TGTGCCAGCAGCTTACGTGATTCCTACGAGCAGTACTTC.

The chain has TRBV5-4 and TRBJ2-3; 7 nucleotides align to TRBD2. Germline-derived CDR1 and CDR2 are SGHNT and YYREEE (reference sequence). The CDR3 totals 14 residues. With 6 bases clipped from V and 2 bases from J, the junction kept 6 bases outside the gene matches. The DNA for the CDR3 is TGTGCCAGCACGAAGCGGGACTTCACAGATACGCAGTATTTT. Translated: CASTKRDFTDTQYF.

The V and J genes are TRBV7-3 and TRBJ2-3; 11 positions match TRBD2. Per the germline V gene, CDR1 is SGHTA and CDR2 is FQGTGA. Unmatched junction bases numbered 6, after V lost 5 bases and J lost 2 bases. The CDR3 covers 16 residues. CDR3 protein: CASSLSGRADTDTQYF. DNA of the CDR3: TGTGCCAGCAGCCTTAGCGGGAGGGCCGACACAGATACGCAGTATTTT.

V gene TRBV2 combines with J gene TRBJ1-5; a possible D gene is TRBD1 (5 bases). Germline V lookup: CDR1 SNHLY, CDR2 FYNNEI. The CDR3 is 16 residues long. The V gene lost 7 bases and the J gene lost 1 base, with 17 bases spanning the gap. DNA for the CDR3: TGTGCCAGCACTACGGGGCCTCTCCGGAGCAATCAGCCCCAGCATTTT. Translation gives CASTTGPLRSNQPQHF.

The rearrangement joins TRBV18 to TRBJ1-5; possibly TRBD1 for D (5 bases). V was pared by 2 bases and J by 3 bases, with 20 bases between. This CDR3 spans 18 amino acids. The V gene's germline CDR1 is KGHSH and CDR2 LQKENI. The CDR3 sequence: CASSPFRVLQGNNQPQHF. The CDR3 DNA follows: TGTGCCAGCTCACCATTCCGTGTCCTCCAGGGTAACAATCAGCCCCAGCATTTT.

CDR3 bases: TGTGCCAGCAGTGGACCCTCCAGGTCCGGGGAGCTGTTTTTT. Its translation: CASSGPSRSGELFF. The V gene is TRBV2, the J gene TRBJ2-2; D call uncertain. Germline assignment: CDR1 SNHLY and CDR2 FYNNEI. V lost 4 bases and J lost 6, with 12 bases in between. The CDR3 is made up of 14 amino acids. Filled out from reference TRBV2 and TRBJ2-2, the complete variable domain reads EPEVTQTPSHQVTQMGQEVILRCVPISNHLYFYWYRQILGQKVEFLVSFYNNEISEKSEIFDDQFSVERPDGSNFTLKIRSTKLEDSAMYFCASSGPSRSGELFFGEGSRLTVL.

Here the CDR3 DNA reads TGTGCCAGCAGCTTGGCCGGGACCCGCACTGAAGCTTTCTTT. Amino acids: CASSLAGTRTEAFF. J is TRBJ1-1 and V is TRBV7-9; the D gene is possibly TRBD1 (5 bases). CDR1 and CDR2 from the germline V gene are SEHNR and FQNEAQ (reference sequence). This CDR3 has 14 amino acids. The ends were cut back, 3 bases at V and 4 bases at J, with 12 bases in the middle. Full variable domain (missing parts from reference TRBV7-9 and TRBJ1-1): DTGVSQNPRHKITKRGQNVTFRCDPISEHNRLYWYRQTLGQGPEFLTYFQNEAQLEKSRLLSDRFSAERPKGSFSTLEIQRTEQGDSAMYLCASSLAGTRTEAFFGQGTRLTVV.

This clone appeared a few times. An end of the junction does not agree with germline; a read error may underlie this. The chain carries TRBV15 and TRBJ1-1; D possibly corresponds to TRBD1 (5 bases). Germline V gives CDR1 LNHNV, CDR2 YYDKDF (reference sequence). The CDR3 is 11 amino acids. CDR3 amino acids: CATSRDRGYSF. For the CDR3, the DNA is TGTGCCACCAGCAGAGATAGGGGATACTCATTT.

The chain has TRBV9 and TRBJ1-2; 10 bases align to TRBD1. V lost 1 base, J lost 7 bases, and 4 bases stayed unmatched. CDR1 is SGDLS and CDR2 is YYNGEE in the germline V gene. The CDR3 is made up of 14 amino acids. Here the CDR3 DNA reads TGTGCCAGCAGCGTAATCGGGACAGGGGTTGGCTACACCTTC. Residues: CASSVIGTGVGYTF.

On this clone itself: This same CDR3 is encoded by further DNA sequences in the sample. The chain employs TRBV9 and TRBJ2-3, with 9 bases matching TRBD2. The V gene end was trimmed by 0 bases and the J gene end by 4 bases; junction bases not matched to a gene: 3. There are 15 residues in the CDR3. Germline V gene sequence: CDR1 SGDLS, CDR2 YYNGEE. Written as DNA, the CDR3 is TGTGCCAGCAGCGTAGTAGCTAGCGGGGCAGATACGCAGTATTTT. Its translation is CASSVVASGADTQYF.

The gene calls are TRBV28 and TRBJ2-5, with D unclear. This CDR3 spans 14 amino acids. V was shortened by 6 bases and J by 2 bases, with 13 bases between the two germline ends. Germline assignment: CDR1 MDHEN and CDR2 SYDVKM. The CDR3 nucleotides read TGTGCCAGCAGAGCGCCGGTCAGTCAAGAGACCCAGTACTTC. Residues: CASRAPVSQETQYF.

The J gene is TRBJ2-3, the V gene TRBV9, with D tentatively TRBD2 (5 bases). The germline gives CDR1 SGDLS, CDR2 YYNGEE. V was trimmed by 2 bases and J by 5 bases, leaving 9 bases between them. The CDR3 length is 13 residues. CDR3 DNA sequence: TGTGCCAGCAGCGTCCTCGGGGTAGATACGCAGTATTTT. This translates into CASSVLGVDTQYF.

J is TRBJ2-1 and V is TRBV7-2, with D unclear. This CDR3 is 14 amino acids long. V lost 4 bases and J lost 4, with 11 bases in between. Germline loops: CDR1 SGHTA, CDR2 FQGNSA. The CDR3 here is CASSSLFGYNEQFF. In DNA, the CDR3 is TGTGCCAGCAGCTCACTCTTTGGGTACAATGAGCAGTTCTTC.

The gene calls are TRBV29-1 and TRBJ2-5; D is ambiguous. The germline V and J ends were trimmed by 4 bases and 5 bases, with 14 bases remaining between them. The CDR3 extends over 13 amino acids. The germline V gene encodes CDR1 SQVTM and CDR2 ANQGSEA. DNA for the CDR3: TGCAGCGTTGTTTCGAGCCTGGGGGAGACCCAGTACTTC. Protein product: CSVVSSLGETQYF.